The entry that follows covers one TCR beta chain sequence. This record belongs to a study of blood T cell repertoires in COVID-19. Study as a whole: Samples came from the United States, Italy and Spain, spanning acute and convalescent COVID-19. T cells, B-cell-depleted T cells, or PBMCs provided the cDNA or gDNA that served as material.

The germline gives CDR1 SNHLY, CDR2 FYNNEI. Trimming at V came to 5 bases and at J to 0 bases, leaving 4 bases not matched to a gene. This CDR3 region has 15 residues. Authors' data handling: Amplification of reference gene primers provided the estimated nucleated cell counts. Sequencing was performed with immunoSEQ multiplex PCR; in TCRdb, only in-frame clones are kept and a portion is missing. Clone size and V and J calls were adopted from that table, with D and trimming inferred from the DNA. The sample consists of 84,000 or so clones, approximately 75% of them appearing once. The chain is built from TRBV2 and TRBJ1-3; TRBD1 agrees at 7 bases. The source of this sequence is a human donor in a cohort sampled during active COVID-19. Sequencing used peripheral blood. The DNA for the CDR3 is TGTGCCAGCAGTCAAGACAGGGTCTCTGGAAACACCATATATTTT. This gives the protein CASSQDRVSGNTIYF.